The 14 T cell receptor beta chains in this list originate from one sample, sequenced in a study of shared clonotypes between healthy human individuals. TCRdb's copy holds only in-frame clones and misses some; the assay was immunoSEQ multiplex PCR. The repertoire holds about 2.4 million clones, with more than 85% as singletons. The sample taken for sequencing was naive CD4+ T cells from PBMCs. Specified subset: CD45RA+ positively selected. The origin of the receptors is a man aged 18 to 29 in good health. Some clones in this sample may be carry-over from other donors' samples.

This rearrangement joins TRBV5-1 to TRBJ2-5; TRBD2 matches 11 bases. Germline assignment: CDR1 SGHRS and CDR2 YFSETQ. This CDR3 contains 15 residues. V lost 3 bases, J lost 6 bases, and 7 bases stayed unmatched. Here the CDR3 reads CASSSNSGRGKTQYF. CDR3 in DNA: TGCGCCAGCAGCTCAAATAGCGGGAGGGGAAAGACCCAGTACTTC.

CDR3 in DNA: TGTGCCAGCAGCCCCGTCTGGGGGACGTTACTCACAGATACGCAGTATTTT. Translating it yields CASSPVWGTLLTDTQYF. The chain has TRBV9 and TRBJ2-3, with D perhaps given as TRBD1 or TRBD2 (5 bases each). Trimming took 4 bases from V and 2 from J, leaving 20 bases between them. CDR1 and CDR2 (germline): SGDLS, YYNGEE. This CDR3 has 17 residues.

This clone appeared once. This rearrangement joins TRBV30 to TRBJ1-1; D is perhaps TRBD1 (5 bases). The germline CDR1 and CDR2 sequences are GTSNPN and SVGIG (reference sequence). The ends were cut back, 0 bases at V and 2 bases at J, with 16 bases in the middle. This CDR3 is built from 16 residues. This CDR3 reads CAWSVRQTPVNTEAFF. The CDR3 coding sequence is TGTGCCTGGAGTGTACGACAGACCCCTGTTAACACTGAAGCTTTCTTT. Filled out from reference TRBV30 and TRBJ1-1, the complete variable domain reads SQTIHQWPATLVQPVGSPLSLECTVEGTSNPNLYWYRQAAGRGLQLLFYSVGIGQISSEVPQNLSASRPQDRQFILSSKKLLLSDSGFYLCAWSVRQTPVNTEAFFGQGTRLTVV.

CDR3 sequence reads: CASSLSLAGGRGGGTQYF. CDR3 sequence (DNA): TGTGCCAGCAGCTTATCCCTAGCGGGAGGCCGCGGAGGTGGTACGCAGTATTTT. The chain has TRBV11-2 and TRBJ2-3; TRBD2 agrees at 11 bases. From germline, CDR1 is SGHAT and CDR2 FQNNGV. After removal of 2 bases from V and 8 bases from J, the junction contained 15 bases not matched to a gene. This CDR3 comprises 18 residues.

This chain joins TRBV5-4 and TRBJ2-1; 9 bases line up with TRBD2. The V and J ends lost 5 bases and 0 bases, in that order; junction bases with no gene match: 9. The CDR3 length is 17 residues. The germline gives CDR1 SGHNT, CDR2 YYREEE (reference sequence). For the CDR3, the DNA is TGTGCCAGCAGTCGCCCTAGCGGGAAGAGCTCCTACAATGAGCAGTTCTTC. Amino acid sequence: CASSRPSGKSSYNEQFF.

The J gene is TRBJ2-1, the V gene TRBV20-1; D gene uncertain. Deletions cut 1 base from V and 8 bases from J, with 6 bases between. Germline V gene sequence: CDR1 DFQATT, CDR2 SNEGSKA (reference sequence). The CDR3 spans 11 residues. The CDR3 region is CSARVPHEQFF. In nucleotides, the CDR3 is TGCAGTGCTAGAGTCCCCCATGAGCAGTTCTTC.

Worth noting for this clone: Different DNA sequences within this sample yield the same CDR3. The V and J genes are TRBV6-5 and TRBJ2-7, with TRBD1 identical over 11 bases. There are 12 residues in the CDR3. Germline V gene sequence: CDR1 MNHEY, CDR2 SVGAGI. J gave up 3 bases and V 10 bases, and 2 bases lay outside the gene matches. CDR3 bases: TGTGCCACAGGGACAGGGGGCTACGAGCAGTACTTC. This encodes CATGTGGYEQYF.

The chain employs TRBV5-5 and TRBJ1-2, with D perhaps matching TRBD1 (6 bases). Germline V gene data show CDR1 as SGHKS and CDR2 as YYEKEE (reference sequence). V lost 0 bases and J 5 bases, leaving 17 bases between the germline ends. This CDR3 has 16 amino acids. CDR3 nucleotides: TGTGCCAGCAGCTTGGCCCGAGGGAAAGGGGGTTATGGCTACACCTTC. Amino acid sequence: CASSLARGKGGYGYTF.

The V call is TRBV10-3, the J call TRBJ2-3; unclear D gene. V lost 6 bases to trimming and J lost 2 bases, with 9 bases between them. Germline V lookup: CDR1 ENHRY, CDR2 SYGVKD. The CDR3 runs 13 residues. Written as DNA, the CDR3 is TGTGCCATCAGGTACTCAGACACAGATACGCAGTATTTT. Translating gives CAIRYSDTDTQYF.

Only one count was recorded for this clone. CDR3 coding DNA: TGCGCCAGCAGCCAACGAGACACGCGAACGGGGACCAAAAACATTCAGTACTTC. Translated, it gives CASSQRDTRTGTKNIQYF. The chain carries TRBV4-3 and TRBJ2-4, with D perhaps matching TRBD2 (5 bases). The V gene lost 2 bases and the J gene lost 2 bases, with 19 bases spanning the gap. Germline V gene lookup returns CDR1 LGHNA and CDR2 YSLEER. The CDR3 spans 18 residues.

On this clone itself: The same CDR3 can be traced to other DNA sequences in this sample. This chain uses TRBV18 with TRBJ2-5, with 7 bases that match TRBD1. With V trimmed by 5 bases and J by 2 bases, 2 bases remained unmatched. The CDR3 has 13 amino acids. From germline, CDR1 is KGHSH and CDR2 LQKENI. This chain's CDR3 is CASSGDRQETQYF. The CDR3 DNA reads TGTGCCAGCTCAGGGGACAGACAAGAGACCCAGTACTTC.

The rearrangement joins TRBV5-8 to TRBJ1-5; the match to TRBD1 covers 7 bases. After removal of 6 bases from V and 2 bases from J, the junction contained 5 bases not matched to a gene. The V gene's germline CDR1 is SGHTS and CDR2 YDEGEE. CDR3 length equals 14 residues. For the CDR3, the DNA is TGTGCCAGCATCCGGGACAGAGGCAATCAGCCCCAGCATTTT. Translation: CASIRDRGNQPQHF. Supplemented by reference TRBV5-8 and TRBJ1-5, the full variable domain reads EAGVTQSPTHLIKTRGQQATLRCSPISGHTSVYWYQQALGLGLQFLLWYDEGEERNRGNFPPRFSGRQFPNYSSELNVNALELEDSALYLCASIRDRGNQPQHFGDGTRLSIL.

This sequence joins TRBV5-1 and TRBJ1-4, with unresolved D. From germline, CDR1 is SGHRS and CDR2 YFSETQ. The CDR3 has 15 amino acids. Trimming removed 0 bases at V and 7 bases at J, with 13 bases between. CDR3 sequence (DNA): TGCGCCAGCAGCTTGGGAGGGTCCCCGATTGAAAAACTGTTTTTT. Encoded protein: CASSLGGSPIEKLFF.

Worth noting for this clone: In the same sample, other DNA sequences code for this CDR3. Here the CDR3 DNA reads TGTGCCAGCAGTGCAGGGGTTTGGGAAAAACTGTTTTTT. This gives the protein CASSAGVWEKLFF. The chain employs TRBV6-1 and TRBJ1-4; D may be TRBD1 (6 bases). The V gene lost 4 bases and the J gene lost 8 bases, with 11 bases spanning the gap. CDR1 and CDR2 from the germline V gene are MNHNS and SASEGT. The CDR3 sequence is 13 residues long.